Below are 3 T cell receptor beta chains sequenced from a single sample in a study of T cells in Graves' hyperthyroidism and ophthalmopathy. TCR beta CDR3 region amplification was performed from RNA transcripts. With the HTBI primer set, the TCR CDR3 went through a first round of RT-PCR. In TCRdb, the multiplex PCR reads were re-called with MiXCR into one record per CDR3 protein. The repertoire holds hundreds of thousands of distinct CDR3 sequences, with around 15% as singletons. Sequencing was carried out using blood. These receptors came from a woman aged 40 to 50 with Graves' ophthalmopathy.

This clonotype was counted between two and nine times. The rearrangement links TRBV19 to TRBJ1-2; 8 nucleotides line up with TRBD1. The CDR3 runs 14 residues. Per germline, CDR1 LNHDA and CDR2 SQIVND (reference sequence). The V and J ends lost 6 bases and 5 bases, in that order; junction bases with no gene match: 8. The CDR3 sequence: CASSRTGTLYGYTF. The CDR3 DNA sequence: TGTGCCAGTAGCCGGACAGGGACTTTGTATGGCTACACCTTC.

There are a few counts of this clonotype. The rearrangement uses TRBV6-1 and TRBJ1-2; D is ambiguous. The germline V gene has CDR1 MNHNS and CDR2 SASEGT. The CDR3 is made up of 14 amino acids. V dropped 3 bases and J dropped 2 bases, with 10 bases sitting between them. The CDR3 loop reads CASSDSHRNYGYTF. The CDR3 bases are TGTGCCAGCAGTGATTCACACCGAAACTATGGCTACACCTTC.

This clonotype was seen at least ten times. The gene calls are TRBV18 and TRBJ2-1; D is ambiguous. Trimming pared 5 bases from V and 4 bases from J, leaving 6 bases between. The CDR3 totals 12 residues. Germline-derived CDR1 and CDR2 are KGHSH and LQKENI. The CDR3 nucleotides are TGTGCCAGCTCAAACAGATACAATGAGCAGTTCTTC. This codes for CASSNRYNEQFF.